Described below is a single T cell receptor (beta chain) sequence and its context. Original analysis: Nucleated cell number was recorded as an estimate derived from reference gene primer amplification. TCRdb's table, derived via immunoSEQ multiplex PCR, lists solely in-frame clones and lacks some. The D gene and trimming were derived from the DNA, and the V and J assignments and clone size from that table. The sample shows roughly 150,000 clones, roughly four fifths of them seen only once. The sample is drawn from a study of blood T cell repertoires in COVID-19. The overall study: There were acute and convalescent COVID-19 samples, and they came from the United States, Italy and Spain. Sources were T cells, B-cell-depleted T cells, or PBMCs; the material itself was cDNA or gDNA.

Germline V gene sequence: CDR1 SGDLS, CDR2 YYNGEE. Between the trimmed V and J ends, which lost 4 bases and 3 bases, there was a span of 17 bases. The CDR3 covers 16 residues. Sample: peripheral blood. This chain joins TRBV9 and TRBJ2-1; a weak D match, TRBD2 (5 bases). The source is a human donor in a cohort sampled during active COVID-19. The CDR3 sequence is CASSPRTQTNYNEQFF. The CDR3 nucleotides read TGTGCCAGCAGCCCCCGAACCCAGACTAACTACAATGAGCAGTTCTTC.